This paragraph covers one T cell receptor (beta chain) sequence. Its antigen remains unknown. The junction differs from germline at one of its ends, possibly a read error. Other DNA sequences in this specimen translate into the identical CDR3. This specimen belongs to a study of OX40 agonist ivuxolimab in advanced cancers. Clones were read by immunoSEQ multiplex PCR, and TCRdb kept only the in-frame ones, dropping some. This sample yields fewer than 85,000 clones, of which 85% to 95% are seen a single time; roughly 9.6% belongs to the top ten. Overall study results and limits: Clonal expansion was seen in CD4+ and CD8+ blood T cells by week 6 at 0.1 to 3.0 mg/kg. Individuals who were partial responders at 0.1-3.0 mg/kg had clonal expansion that ranked among the lowest.

The germline V gene has CDR1 SGHAT and CDR2 FQNNGV. This CDR3 comprises 14 residues. The source is an adult with an advanced solid tumor such as melanoma, head and neck, liver or kidney cancer. The gene calls are TRBV11-2 and TRBJ1-1; maybe TRBD1 (6 bases). This specimen consisted of CD4+ or CD8+ T cells sorted from blood, obtained in a trial of the OX40 agonist ivuxolimab. In DNA form, the CDR3 reads TGTGCTAGCAGCCCAATCTTTCGACAGGCCGAAGCTTTCTTT. Translation gives CASSPIFRQAEAFF.